This is a list of T cell receptor beta chains from one sample in a study of shared clonotypes between healthy human individuals. Assay: immunoSEQ multiplex PCR; the TCRdb copy retains only in-frame clones and omits some. In the table there are 470,000 or so clones, approximately 81% of which are singletons. Material: PBMCs. Source of these receptors: a woman aged 40 to 50 in good health. Some clones in this sample may be carry-over from other donors' samples. The CDR3 runs from the conserved cysteine through the conserved F or W. The D gene is left open where the match is weak.

D	V	J	CDR3
NA	TRBV15	TRBJ2-1	CATSLLPGGYLYNEQFF
NA	TRBV6-6	TRBJ1-5	CASSDPGDSNQPQHF
TRBD1	TRBV28	TRBJ2-7	CASRGQGAYEQYF
TRBD1	TRBV4-2	TRBJ1-5	CASSLFPQGPSAGNHNQPQHF
TRBD2	TRBV15	TRBJ2-7	CATSRDLGTSAYEQYF
TRBD1	TRBV29-1	TRBJ2-2	CSVEDRAGGPGLFF
TRBD2	TRBV15	TRBJ2-2	CATSPYGGRNTGELFF
NA	TRBV7-2	TRBJ1-2	CASTPGQRDGYTF
TRBD1	TRBV7-9	TRBJ1-2	CASSLLTGPNYGYTF
TRBD1	TRBV9	TRBJ2-1	CASSASSTGGRWEQFF
NA	TRBV5-4	TRBJ1-4	CASSFDVTNEKLFF
NA	TRBV7-9	TRBJ2-7	CASSLLVGAQYEQYF
NA	TRBV18	TRBJ2-7	CASSPLVGEEQYF
NA	TRBV5-6	TRBJ2-6	CASFPAGPSGANVLTF
NA	TRBV5-4	TRBJ2-1	CASSLGQLVDEQFF
NA	TRBV7-9	TRBJ2-4	CASSSGRLAKNIQYF
TRBD2	TRBV9	TRBJ2-3	CASSPLAGDGDTQYF
TRBD2	TRBV30	TRBJ2-2	CAWVLAGGTGELFF
NA	TRBV11-1	TRBJ1-1	CASSLVGGTSIFF
TRBD1	TRBV18	TRBJ1-1	CASLGTANTEAFF
NA	TRBV30	TRBJ1-6	CAWRSGDNSPLHF
NA	TRBV29-1	TRBJ2-1	CSVGGLHNEQFF
TRBD2	TRBV4-1	TRBJ2-2	CASSQDGLAGIGELFF
TRBD1	TRBV5-6	TRBJ1-2	CASSQTSTGYGYTF
NA	TRBV4-3	TRBJ2-1	CASSQKTSSYNEQFF
NA	TRBV28	TRBJ2-3	CASRAESTDTQYF
NA	TRBV18	TRBJ1-4	CASSPRAPNEKLFF
NA	TRBV6-6	TRBJ2-7	CASSPGPYYSYEQYF
NA	TRBV27	TRBJ1-4	CASSPHRAINEKLFF
TRBD2	TRBV7-2	TRBJ2-3	CASTLLTSGSPTDTQYF
TRBD2	TRBV11-3	TRBJ2-7	CASSPGLAGAGEQYF
TRBD2	TRBV5-4	TRBJ2-3	CASSIGTSGSSDTQYF
NA	TRBV18	TRBJ1-4	CASSPGSSGKLFF
TRBD2	TRBV19	TRBJ2-7	CASSTSSGSGFYEQYF
NA	TRBV27	TRBJ2-6	CASSLTVGFSGANVLTF